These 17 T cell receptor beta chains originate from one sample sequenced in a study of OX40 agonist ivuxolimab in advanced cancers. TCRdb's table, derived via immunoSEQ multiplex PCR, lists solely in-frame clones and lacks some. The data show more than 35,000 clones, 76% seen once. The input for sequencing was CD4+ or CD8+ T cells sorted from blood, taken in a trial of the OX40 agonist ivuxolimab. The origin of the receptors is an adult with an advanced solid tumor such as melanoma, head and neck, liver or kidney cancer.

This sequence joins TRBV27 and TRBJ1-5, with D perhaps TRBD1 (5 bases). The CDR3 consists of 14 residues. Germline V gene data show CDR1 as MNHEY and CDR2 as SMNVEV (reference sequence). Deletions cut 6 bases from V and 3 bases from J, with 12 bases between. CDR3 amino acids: CASRREGPNQPQHF. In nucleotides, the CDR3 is TGTGCCAGCAGGCGTGAGGGGCCCAATCAGCCCCAGCATTTT.

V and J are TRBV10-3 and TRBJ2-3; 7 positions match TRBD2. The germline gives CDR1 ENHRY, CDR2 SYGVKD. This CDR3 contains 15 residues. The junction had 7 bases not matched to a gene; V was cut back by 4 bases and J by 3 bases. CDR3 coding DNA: TGTGCCATCAGTGTTGGGGGGGGATCTACAGATACGCAGTATTTT. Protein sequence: CAISVGGGSTDTQYF.

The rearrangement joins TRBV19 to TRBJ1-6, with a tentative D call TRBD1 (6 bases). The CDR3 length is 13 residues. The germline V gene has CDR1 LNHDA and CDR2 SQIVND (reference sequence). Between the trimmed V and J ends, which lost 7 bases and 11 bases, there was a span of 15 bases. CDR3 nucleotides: TGTGCCAGTAAGGGGGGGGGCAAAGCACCCCTCCACTTT. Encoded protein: CASKGGGKAPLHF.

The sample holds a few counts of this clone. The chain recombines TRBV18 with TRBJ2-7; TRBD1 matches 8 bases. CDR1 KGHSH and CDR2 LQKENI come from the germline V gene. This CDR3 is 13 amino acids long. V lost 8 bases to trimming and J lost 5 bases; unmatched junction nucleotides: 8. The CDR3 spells CASRRQGPHEQYF. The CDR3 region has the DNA TGTGCCAGCAGGCGACAGGGGCCCCACGAGCAGTACTTC.

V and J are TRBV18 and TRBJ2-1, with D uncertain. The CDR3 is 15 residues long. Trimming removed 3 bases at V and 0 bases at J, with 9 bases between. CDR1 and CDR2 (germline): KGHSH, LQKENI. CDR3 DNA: TGTGCCAGCTCACCTAGTCAGAACTCCTACAATGAGCAGTTCTTC. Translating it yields CASSPSQNSYNEQFF.

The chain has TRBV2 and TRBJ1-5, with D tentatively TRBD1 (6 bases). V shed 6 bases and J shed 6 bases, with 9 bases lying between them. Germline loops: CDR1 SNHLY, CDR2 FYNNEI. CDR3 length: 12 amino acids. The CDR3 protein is CASRAGVQPQHF. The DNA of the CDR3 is TGTGCCAGCAGGGCAGGGGTTCAGCCCCAGCATTTT.

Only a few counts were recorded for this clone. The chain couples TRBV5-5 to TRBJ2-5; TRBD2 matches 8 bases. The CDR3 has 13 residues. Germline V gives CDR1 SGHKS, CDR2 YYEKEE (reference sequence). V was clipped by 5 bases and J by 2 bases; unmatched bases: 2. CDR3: CASRPGGQETQYF. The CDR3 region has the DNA TGTGCCAGCAGGCCGGGGGGGCAAGAGACCCAGTACTTC. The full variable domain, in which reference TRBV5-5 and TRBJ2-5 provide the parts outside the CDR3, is DAGVTQSPTHLIKTRGQQVTLRCSPISGHKSVSWYQQVLGQGPQFIFQYYEKEERGRGNFPDRFSARQFPNYSSELNVNALLLGDSALYLCASRPGGQETQYFGPGTRLLVL.

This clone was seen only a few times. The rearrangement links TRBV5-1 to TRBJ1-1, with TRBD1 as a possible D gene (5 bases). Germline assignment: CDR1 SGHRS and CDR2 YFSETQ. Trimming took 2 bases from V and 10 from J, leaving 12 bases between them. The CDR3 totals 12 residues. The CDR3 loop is CASSLAGTLAFF. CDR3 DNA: TGCGCCAGCAGCTTAGCGGGGACTCTAGCTTTCTTT. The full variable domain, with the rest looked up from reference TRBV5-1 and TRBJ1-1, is KAGVTQTPRYLIKTRGQQVTLSCSPISGHRSVSWYQQTPGQGLQFLFEYFSETQRNKGNFPGRFSGRQFSNSRSEMNVSTLELGDSALYLCASSLAGTLAFFGQGTRLTVV.

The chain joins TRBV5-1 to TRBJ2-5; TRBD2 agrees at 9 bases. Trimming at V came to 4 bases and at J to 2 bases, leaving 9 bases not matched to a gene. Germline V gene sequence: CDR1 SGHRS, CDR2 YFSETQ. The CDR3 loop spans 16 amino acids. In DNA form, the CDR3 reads TGCGCCAGCAGCCGAAATATAGCGGGGGCACAAGAGACCCAGTACTTC. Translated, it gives CASSRNIAGAQETQYF. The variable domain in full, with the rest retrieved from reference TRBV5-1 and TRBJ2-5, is KAGVTQTPRYLIKTRGQQVTLSCSPISGHRSVSWYQQTPGQGLQFLFEYFSETQRNKGNFPGRFSGRQFSNSRSEMNVSTLELGDSALYLCASSRNIAGAQETQYFGPGTRLLVL.

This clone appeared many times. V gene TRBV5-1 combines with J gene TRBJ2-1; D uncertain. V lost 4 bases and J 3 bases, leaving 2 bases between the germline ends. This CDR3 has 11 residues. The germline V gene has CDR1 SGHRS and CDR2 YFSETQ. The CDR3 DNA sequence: TGCGCCAGCAGCGACTACAATGAGCAGTTCTTC. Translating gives CASSDYNEQFF.

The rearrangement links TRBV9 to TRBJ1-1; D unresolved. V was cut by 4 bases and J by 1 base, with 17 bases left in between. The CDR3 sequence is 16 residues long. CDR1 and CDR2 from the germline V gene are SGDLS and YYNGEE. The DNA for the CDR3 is TGTGCCAGCAGCTTAGGAATGACAAATACGAACACTGAAGCTTTCTTT. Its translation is CASSLGMTNTNTEAFF.

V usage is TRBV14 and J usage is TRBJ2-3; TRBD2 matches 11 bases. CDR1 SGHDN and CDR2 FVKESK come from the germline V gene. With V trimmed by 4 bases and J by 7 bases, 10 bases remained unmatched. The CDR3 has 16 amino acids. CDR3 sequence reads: CASSPAGLAGGYTQYF. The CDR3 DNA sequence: TGTGCCAGCAGCCCCGCGGGGCTAGCGGGGGGATATACGCAGTATTTT.

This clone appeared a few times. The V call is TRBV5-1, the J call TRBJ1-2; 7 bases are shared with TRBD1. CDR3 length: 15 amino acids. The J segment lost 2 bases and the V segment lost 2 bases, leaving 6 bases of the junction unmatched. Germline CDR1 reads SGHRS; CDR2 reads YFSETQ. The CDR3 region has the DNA TGCGCCAGCAGCTTCTCAGGGGGTTCAAACTATGGCTACACCTTC. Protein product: CASSFSGGSNYGYTF.

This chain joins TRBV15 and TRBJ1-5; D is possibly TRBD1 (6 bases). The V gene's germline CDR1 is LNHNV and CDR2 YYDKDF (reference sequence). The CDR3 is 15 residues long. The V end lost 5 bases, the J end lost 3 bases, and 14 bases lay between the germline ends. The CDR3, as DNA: TGTGCCACCAGCGGGGACAAAGGGTCCAATCAGCCCCAGCATTTT. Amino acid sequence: CATSGDKGSNQPQHF.

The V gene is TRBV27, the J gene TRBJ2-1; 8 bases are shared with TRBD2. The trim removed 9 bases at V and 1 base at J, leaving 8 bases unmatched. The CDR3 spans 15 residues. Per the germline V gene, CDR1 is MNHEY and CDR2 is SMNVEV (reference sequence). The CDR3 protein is CARARGGGSYNEQFF. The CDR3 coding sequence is TGTGCCAGGGCCCGGGGCGGGGGGTCCTACAATGAGCAGTTCTTC.

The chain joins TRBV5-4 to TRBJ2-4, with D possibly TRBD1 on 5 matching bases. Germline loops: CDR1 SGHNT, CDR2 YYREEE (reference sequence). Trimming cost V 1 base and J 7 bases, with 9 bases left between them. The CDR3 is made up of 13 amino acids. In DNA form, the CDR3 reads TGTGCCAGCAGCTTGCTAGGGGCTAACATTCAGTACTTC. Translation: CASSLLGANIQYF.

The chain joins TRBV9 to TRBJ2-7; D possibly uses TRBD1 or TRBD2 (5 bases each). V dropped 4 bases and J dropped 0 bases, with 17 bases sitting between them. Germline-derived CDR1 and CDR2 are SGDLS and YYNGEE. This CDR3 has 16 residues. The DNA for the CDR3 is TGTGCCAGCAGCAAACTACCGGGACCAACCTCCTACGAGCAGTACGTC. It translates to CASSKLPGPTSYEQYV.